The 12 T cell receptor beta chains presented below share a single source sample, sequenced in a study of OX40 agonist ivuxolimab in advanced cancers. The repertoire was sequenced with immunoSEQ multiplex PCR; TCRdb's copy has only in-frame clones and lacks some. The data hold 17,000 or so clones, with approximately 83% observed a single time. The material was CD4+ or CD8+ T cells sorted from blood, obtained in a trial of the OX40 agonist ivuxolimab. These receptor sequences come from an adult with an advanced solid tumor such as melanoma, head and neck, liver or kidney cancer.

The V call is TRBV7-4, the J call TRBJ1-2, with TRBD1 matching over 9 bases. Germline CDR1 and CDR2: SGHVT and SQSDAQ. CDR3 length: 15 residues. With 5 bases clipped from V and 6 bases from J, the junction kept 10 bases outside the gene matches. CDR3 residues: CASSNPGTGPHGYTF. As DNA, the CDR3 is TGTGCCAGCAGCAACCCCGGGACAGGGCCTCATGGCTACACCTTC. Full variable domain (outside the CDR3, taken from reference TRBV7-4 and TRBJ1-2): GAGVSQSPRYKVAKRGRDVALRCDSISGHVTLYWYRQTLGQGSEVLTYSQSDAQRDKSGRPSGRFSAERPERSVSTLKIQRTEQGDSAVYLCASSNPGTGPHGYTFGSGTRLTVV.

The chain recombines TRBV7-9 with TRBJ2-2; D remains unclear. The V gene's germline CDR1 is SEHNR and CDR2 FQNEAQ (reference sequence). With 8 bases removed from V and 1 base from J, the gap between germline ends came to 2 bases. The CDR3 runs 11 residues. The DNA of the CDR3 is TGTGCCAGCTTGAACACCGGGGAGCTGTTTTTT. Translated, it gives CASLNTGELFF. Drawing the rest from reference TRBV7-9 and TRBJ2-2, the complete variable domain is DTGVSQNPRHKITKRGQNVTFRCDPISEHNRLYWYRQTLGQGPEFLTYFQNEAQLEKSRLLSDRFSAERPKGSFSTLEIQRTEQGDSAMYLCASLNTGELFFGEGSRLTVL.

Turning to this clone: Other DNA variants within this sample encode the same CDR3. The V and J genes are TRBV27 and TRBJ2-7, with TRBD2 matching 7 bases. V gave up 2 bases and J gave up 4 bases; unmatched junction bases: 8. This CDR3 has 15 residues. CDR1 is MNHEY, CDR2 SMNVEV, per germline (reference sequence). For the CDR3, the DNA is TGTGCCAGCAGTTTAGCGGGAGCCCCGGGGTACGAGCAGTACTTC. It codes for CASSLAGAPGYEQYF.

The chain uses TRBV9 and TRBJ2-3; D unclear. The CDR3 contains 17 residues. Per the germline V gene, CDR1 is SGDLS and CDR2 is YYNGEE. V was trimmed by 0 bases and J by 2 bases, leaving 16 bases between them. Here the CDR3 reads CASSVANDSWDTDTQYF. The DNA for the CDR3 is TGTGCCAGCAGCGTAGCTAACGACTCCTGGGACACAGATACGCAGTATTTT.

The V gene is TRBV19, the J gene TRBJ2-1, with 7 bases that match TRBD1. CDR1 is LNHDA and CDR2 is SQIVND in the germline V gene (reference sequence). The CDR3 is 16 residues long. Trimming took 3 bases from V and 1 from J; bases not matched to a gene: 6. CDR3 loop: CASSIGQGVSYNEQFF. Here the CDR3 DNA reads TGTGCCAGTAGTATTGGGCAGGGGGTGTCCTACAATGAGCAGTTCTTC.

This rearrangement joins TRBV2 to TRBJ2-7, with D perhaps matching TRBD1 or TRBD2 (5 bases each). CDR1 and CDR2 (germline): SNHLY, FYNNEI. The CDR3 totals 12 residues. V lost 7 bases to trimming and J lost 4 bases, with 11 bases between them. CDR3 sequence: CASKRGAYEQYF. CDR3 coding DNA: TGTGCCAGCAAGCGAGGGGCATACGAGCAGTACTTC.

This chain joins TRBV7-2 and TRBJ2-7; the D is unclear. The germline CDR1 and CDR2 sequences are SGHTA and FQGNSA. The CDR3 length is 17 residues. Between the trimmed V and J ends, which lost 1 base and 2 bases, there was a span of 18 bases. CDR3 in amino acids: CASSLEVSAVFTYEQYF. Here the CDR3 DNA reads TGTGCCAGCAGCTTAGAAGTTTCCGCAGTTTTTACCTACGAGCAGTACTTC.

The rearrangement joins TRBV13 to TRBJ2-3; 9 bases line up with TRBD2. The germline gives CDR1 PRHDT, CDR2 FYEKMQ (reference sequence). The CDR3 has 15 amino acids. V dropped 5 bases and J dropped 4; count of bases not matched to a gene: 7. DNA of the CDR3: TGTGCCAGCAGCGGTGGGACTAGCCCTCCAGATACGCAGTATTTT. Translating gives CASSGGTSPPDTQYF.

The gene calls are TRBV7-9 and TRBJ2-1, with 11 bases fitting TRBD2. Germline CDR1 is SEHNR and CDR2 is FQNEAQ (reference sequence). The CDR3 totals 17 residues. Trimming took 1 base from V and 8 from J; bases not matched to a gene: 10. CDR3 in amino acids: CASSLGTSGRGGDEQFF. CDR3 DNA sequence: TGTGCCAGCAGCTTAGGAACTAGCGGGAGAGGAGGGGATGAGCAGTTCTTC.

The chain combines TRBV27 with TRBJ2-7; possible D gene TRBD1, 8 bases. Trimming removed 5 bases at V and 2 bases at J, with 19 bases between. Germline V gene lookup returns CDR1 MNHEY and CDR2 SMNVEV (reference sequence). The CDR3 extends over 16 amino acids. For the CDR3, the DNA is TGTGCCAGCAGTACCGGACAGGGAGGGAGAACCTACGAGCAGTACTTC. It encodes CASSTGQGGRTYEQYF.

The CDR3 sequence is CAISDSLAGGWTGELFF. The CDR3 DNA reads as TGTGCCATCAGTGATTCACTAGCGGGAGGATGGACCGGGGAGCTGTTTTTT. This sequence joins TRBV10-3 and TRBJ2-2; 12 bases map to TRBD2. V lost 3 bases, J lost 5 bases, and 7 bases stayed unmatched. Germline V lookup: CDR1 ENHRY, CDR2 SYGVKD. This CDR3 has 17 amino acids.

The gene calls are TRBV19 and TRBJ2-1; weak D call: TRBD1 (6 bases). V was trimmed by 6 bases and J by 5 bases, leaving 11 bases between them. CDR3 length: 13 residues. Germline V gives CDR1 LNHDA, CDR2 SQIVND (reference sequence). The CDR3 is CASSPGHNNEQFF. CDR3 DNA: TGTGCCAGTAGCCCGGGACATAACAATGAGCAGTTCTTC.